These 10 T cell receptor beta chains share one sample of origin, sequenced in a study of T cell changes during pregnancy in multiple sclerosis. Libraries were prepared by immunoSEQ multiplex PCR; TCRdb keeps only in-frame clonotypes and omits some of them. The data show 43,000 or so clones, about 87% seen once. This sample comprised peripheral blood, obtained in the first trimester of pregnancy. Receptor source: a female donor with multiple sclerosis, enrolled in a pregnancy study.

The chain links TRBV10-3 to TRBJ1-1; D not resolved. CDR1 is ENHRY, CDR2 SYGVKD, per germline. The CDR3 is made up of 11 amino acids. V lost 6 bases and J lost 7, with 9 bases in between. The CDR3 DNA reads TGTGCCATCAGCGCGGGAGGTGAAGCTTTCTTT. Protein product: CAISAGGEAFF.

CDR3 sequence reads: CASSYDRGGNSPLHF. The CDR3 DNA reads as TGTGCCAGCAGCTACGACAGGGGCGGAAATTCACCCCTCCACTTT. The chain couples TRBV7-9 to TRBJ1-6; 8 bases are shared with TRBD1. Germline CDR1 is SEHNR and CDR2 is FQNEAQ (reference sequence). The CDR3 loop spans 15 amino acids. With V trimmed by 4 bases and J by 7 bases, 6 bases remained unmatched.

The rearrangement links TRBV7-2 to TRBJ1-2; D ambiguous. This CDR3 spans 12 amino acids. Trimming took off 2 bases at V and 4 bases at J, with 5 bases between the two ends. The germline V gene encodes CDR1 SGHTA and CDR2 FQGNSA. The CDR3 here is CASSLTVYGYTF. The DNA of the CDR3 is TGTGCCAGCAGCTTAACAGTCTATGGCTACACCTTC.

The genes are TRBV4-3 and TRBJ2-7; 8 bases agree with TRBD1. CDR1 LGHNA and CDR2 YSLEER come from the germline V gene. CDR3 length: 15 amino acids. J lost 3 bases, V lost 4 bases, and 8 bases had no gene match. DNA for the CDR3: TGCGCCAGCAGCCTCGGACCGGGACAGGACTACGAGCAGTACTTC. This sequence encodes CASSLGPGQDYEQYF.

This sequence joins TRBV5-5 and TRBJ1-1, with D unresolved. Germline V gives CDR1 SGHKS, CDR2 YYEKEE (reference sequence). Trimming took 2 bases from V and 1 from J, leaving 15 bases between them. This CDR3 region has 16 residues. The CDR3 reads CASSFLVLHSNTEAFF. The CDR3 nucleotides are TGTGCCAGCAGCTTTCTAGTCTTACACTCGAACACTGAAGCTTTCTTT.

The V call is TRBV19, the J call TRBJ1-4; unclear D gene. CDR1 is LNHDA, CDR2 SQIVND, per germline (reference sequence). V dropped 10 bases and J dropped 8 bases, with 11 bases sitting between them. CDR3 length equals 11 residues. CDR3 residues: CATRRGEKLFF. DNA of the CDR3: TGTGCCACCAGAAGAGGCGAAAAACTGTTTTTT.

The chain recombines TRBV6-1 with TRBJ1-2; D uncertain. V lost 2 bases, J lost 4 bases, and 17 bases lay in between. CDR1 is MNHNS, CDR2 SASEGT, per germline. The CDR3 is made up of 16 amino acids. The DNA for the CDR3 is TGTGCCAGCAGTGAACCGGCCAGCCCACTAGGCTATGGCTACACCTTC. Translated, it gives CASSEPASPLGYGYTF.

The chain is built from TRBV6-4 and TRBJ2-1, with TRBD2 matching over 13 bases. Germline V CDR1 and CDR2: MRHNA, SNTAGT. The CDR3 contains 16 residues. Trimming took 0 bases from V and 4 from J; bases not matched to a gene: 0. CDR3 amino acids: CASSDSGLAGYNEQFF. The CDR3 nucleotides read TGTGCCAGCAGTGACTCGGGACTAGCGGGGTACAATGAGCAGTTCTTC.

The gene calls are TRBV11-2 and TRBJ2-7; unclear D gene. The V gene's germline CDR1 is SGHAT and CDR2 FQNNGV. The CDR3 sequence is 14 residues long. Between the trimmed V and J ends, which lost 0 bases and 3 bases, there was a span of 9 bases. The CDR3 loop reads CASSLEWAGYEQYF. The DNA of the CDR3 is TGTGCCAGCAGCTTAGAATGGGCCGGCTACGAGCAGTACTTC. Variable domain in full (rest from reference TRBV11-2 and TRBJ2-7): EAGVAQSPRYKIIEKRQSVAFWCNPISGHATLYWYQQILGQGPKLLIQFQNNGVVDDSQLPKDRFSAERLKGVDSTLKIQPAKLEDSAVYLCASSLEWAGYEQYFGPGTRLTVT.

This chain links TRBV6-1 with TRBJ1-5, with D uncertain. CDR3 length: 14 residues. Trimming took off 7 bases at V and 0 bases at J, with 10 bases between the two ends. Germline V CDR1 and CDR2: MNHNS, SASEGT. This CDR3 is CASTPGYSNQPQHF. In DNA form, the CDR3 reads TGTGCCAGCACCCCGGGGTATAGCAATCAGCCCCAGCATTTT.